These T cell receptor beta chains were read from a single sample in a study of T cell responses to AZD1222 COVID-19 vaccine. Assay: immunoSEQ multiplex PCR; the TCRdb copy retains only in-frame clones and omits some. The sample has roughly 80,000 clones, around nine tenths seen once. Sequences were derived from peripheral blood, sampled 28 days after the second AZD1222 dose. Receptors originate from an adult who received the AZD1222 COVID-19 vaccine. CDR3s include the opening cysteine and the closing phenylalanine or tryptophan. A D gene is named only where the DNA matches it firmly. Where a row states a size, it is once, few, many or the class of an expanded clone; other rows omit it.

TRBV5-4	TRBD2	.	TRBJ2-5	CASSSSGIKTQYF	TGTGCCAGCAGCTCAAGCGGGATAAAGACCCAGTACTTC
TRBV7-2	TRBD1	.	TRBJ2-7	CASSSTGNYEQYF	TGTGCCAGCAGCTCGACAGGGAACTACGAGCAGTACTTC
TRBV4-2	.	.	TRBJ2-6	CASSPTGTGANVLTF	TGTGCCAGCAGCCCTACAGGCACCGGGGCCAACGTCCTGACTTTC
TRBV10-3	.	.	TRBJ2-5	CAINPGRGEETQYF	TGTGCCATCAACCCCGGACGGGGAGAAGAGACCCAGTACTTC
TRBV4-2	.	.	TRBJ2-1	CASSQELGTARNNEQFF	TGTGCCAGCAGCCAAGAATTAGGGACGGCCAGAAACAATGAGCAGTTCTTC
TRBV5-1	.	.	TRBJ2-7	CASSPGQITYEQYF	TGCGCCAGCAGCCCGGGCCAAATCACCTACGAGCAGTACTTC
TRBV11-2	TRBD2	once	TRBJ2-1	CASKELAGGNEQFF	TGTGCCAGCAAGGAGCTAGCGGGCGGGAATGAGCAGTTCTTC
TRBV7-3	.	.	TRBJ2-3	CASSARGGRGTDTQYF	TGTGCCAGCAGCGCCCGGGGCGGGCGAGGCACAGATACGCAGTATTTT
TRBV27	.	.	TRBJ2-7	CASKQGVRSRQYF	TGTGCCAGCAAACAGGGAGTACGGTCGCGGCAGTACTTC
TRBV6-5	TRBD1	.	TRBJ1-6	CASFDRDYYNSPLHF	TGTGCCAGCTTCGACAGGGACTACTATAATTCACCCCTCCACTTT
TRBV30	.	.	TRBJ1-3	CAWSVRGGFGNTIYF	TGTGCCTGGAGTGTACGTGGGGGTTTTGGAAACACCATATATTTT
TRBV27	TRBD1	.	TRBJ2-7	CASQLDRGSYEQYF	TGTGCCAGCCAACTCGACAGGGGCTCCTACGAGCAGTACTTC
TRBV19	.	.	TRBJ1-6	CASSNPGDSYNSPLHF	TGTGCCAGTAGCAATCCAGGTGATTCCTATAATTCACCCCTCCACTTT
TRBV2	.	once	TRBJ1-1	CASRGNTEAFF	TGTGCCAGCCGCGGGAACACTGAAGCTTTCTTT
TRBV5-1	.	.	TRBJ2-2	CASSLDPGRTGELFF	TGCGCCAGCAGCTTGGATCCGGGAAGGACCGGGGAGCTGTTTTTT
TRBV5-1	.	.	TRBJ1-1	CASSWGRGSMNTEAFF	TGCGCCAGCAGCTGGGGAAGGGGGTCTATGAACACTGAAGCTTTCTTT
TRBV6-6	.	.	TRBJ2-7	CASNQTRSYEQYF	TGTGCCAGCAACCAGACACGCTCCTACGAGCAGTACTTC
TRBV5-4	TRBD2	.	TRBJ2-1	CASSGGTSGETYNEQFF	TGTGCCAGCAGCGGGGGGACTAGCGGGGAAACCTACAATGAGCAGTTCTTC
TRBV7-8	TRBD1	.	TRBJ1-3	CASSLGRGPGNTIYF	TGTGCCAGCAGCTTAGGGAGGGGGCCTGGAAACACCATATATTTT
TRBV5-6	TRBD1	.	TRBJ1-6	CASSLVQGNSPLHF	TGTGCCAGCAGCTTGGTACAGGGGAATTCACCCCTCCACTTT
TRBV18	TRBD1	.	TRBJ1-6	CASSPTQTGAPLHF	TGTGCCAGCTCACCCACTCAAACAGGGGCACCCCTCCACTTT
TRBV20-1	.	.	TRBJ2-3	CSASGRLSTDTQYF	TGCAGTGCTAGTGGAAGACTTAGCACAGATACGCAGTATTTT
TRBV19	.	.	TRBJ2-4	CASSIVSGKNIQYF	TGTGCCAGTAGTATTGTCTCGGGCAAAAACATTCAGTACTTC
TRBV12-3/TRBV12-4	TRBD1	.	TRBJ1-2	CASSIGTAYGYTF	TGTGCCAGCAGTATCGGGACAGCCTATGGCTACACCTTC
TRBV2	.	.	TRBJ2-1	CASPTGRNYNEQFF	TGTGCCAGCCCCACTGGACGCAACTACAATGAGCAGTTCTTC
TRBV20-1	TRBD2	once	TRBJ2-1	CSASYFGGGYNEQFF	TGCAGTGCTAGTTATTTCGGGGGGGGTTACAATGAGCAGTTCTTC
TRBV5-1	TRBD1	.	TRBJ1-3	CASSQTTGVSGNTIYF	TGCGCCAGCAGCCAGACCACAGGGGTCTCTGGAAACACCATATATTTT
TRBV7-3	.	.	TRBJ2-1	CASSSYLRTHEQFF	TGTGCCAGCAGCTCCTACCTGAGGACGCATGAGCAGTTCTTC
TRBV5-4	TRBD2	.	TRBJ2-3	CASSLGGTSASTDTQYF	TGTGCCAGCAGCTTGGGAGGGACTAGCGCTAGCACAGATACGCAGTATTTT
TRBV4-2	.	.	TRBJ1-6	CASSQAQDIRYSPLHF	TGTGCCAGCAGCCAAGCCCAGGACATCCGATATTCACCCCTCCACTTT
TRBV28	.	.	TRBJ1-6	CASSLLSGQGNSPLHF	TGTGCCAGCAGTTTATTATCTGGGCAGGGGAATTCACCCCTCCACTTT
TRBV24-1	TRBD1	.	TRBJ1-2	CATSDGDRVGYTF	TGTGCCACCAGTGACGGAGACAGGGTTGGCTACACCTTC
TRBV7-9	.	.	TRBJ1-1	CASSLEGGAEAFF	TGTGCCAGCAGCTTAGAGGGAGGCGCTGAAGCTTTCTTT
TRBV4-3	TRBD2	.	TRBJ2-1	CASSLLAGSYNEQFF	TGCGCCAGCAGCCTGTTAGCGGGGTCATACAATGAGCAGTTCTTC
TRBV7-2	.	once	TRBJ2-6	CASSPRTGGSGANVLTF	TGTGCCAGCAGCCCGCGGACGGGCGGGTCTGGGGCCAACGTCCTGACTTTC
TRBV7-2	TRBD2	.	TRBJ2-1	CASSLVGGDNEQFF	TGTGCCAGCAGCTTAGTCGGGGGGGATAATGAGCAGTTCTTC
TRBV27	TRBD2	.	TRBJ2-3	CASSRLAGGYTDTQYF	TGTGCCAGCAGTCGACTAGCGGGGGGGTACACAGATACGCAGTATTTT
TRBV29-1	TRBD2	.	TRBJ2-3	CSVDSGGGPGTDTQYF	TGCAGCGTTGACAGCGGGGGGGGTCCGGGAACAGATACGCAGTATTTT
TRBV3-1/TRBV3-2	.	.	TRBJ2-3	CASSQDVGHLTDTQYF	TGTGCCAGCAGCCAAGATGTGGGACACCTCACAGATACGCAGTATTTT
TRBV28	TRBD1	.	TRBJ2-6	CASSFRQGALGGLTF	TGTGCCAGCAGTTTCCGACAGGGGGCATTAGGCGGCCTGACTTTC
TRBV18	TRBD1	once	TRBJ1-2	CASSSGQGLGGYTF	TGTGCCAGCTCATCGGGACAGGGACTCGGTGGCTACACCTTC
TRBV6-6	TRBD2	.	TRBJ2-7	CASSPLTSGGPPTYEQYF	TGTGCCAGCAGTCCACTTACTAGCGGGGGGCCTCCCACCTACGAGCAGTACTTC